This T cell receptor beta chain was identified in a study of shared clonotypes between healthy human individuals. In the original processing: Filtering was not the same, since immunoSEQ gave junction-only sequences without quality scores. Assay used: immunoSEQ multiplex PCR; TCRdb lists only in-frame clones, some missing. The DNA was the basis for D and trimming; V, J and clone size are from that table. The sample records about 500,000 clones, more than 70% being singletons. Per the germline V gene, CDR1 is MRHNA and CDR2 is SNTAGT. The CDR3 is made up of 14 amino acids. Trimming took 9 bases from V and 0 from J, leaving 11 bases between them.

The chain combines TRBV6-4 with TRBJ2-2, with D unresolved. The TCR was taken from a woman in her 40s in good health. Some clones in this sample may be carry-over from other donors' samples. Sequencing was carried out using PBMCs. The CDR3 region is CASKWLPNTGELFF. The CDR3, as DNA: TGTGCCAGTAAGTGGCTTCCGAACACCGGGGAGCTGTTTTTT.